A single sample gave rise to the 14 T cell receptor beta chains below, sequenced in a study of T cells in Graves' hyperthyroidism and ophthalmopathy. The CDR3 regions of TCR beta were amplified from RNA transcripts. First-round RT-PCR of the TCR CDR3 relied on the HTBI primer set. Via MiXCR, TCRdb re-called the multiplex PCR reads, giving one row per CDR3 protein. Here the sample spans hundreds of thousands of distinct CDR3 sequences, about a sixth being singletons. Sequencing was carried out using blood. All receptors come from a woman aged 40 to 55 with Graves' ophthalmopathy.

This chain uses TRBV27 with TRBJ1-5, with no clear D. Trimming took off 4 bases at V and 4 bases at J, with 11 bases between the two ends. The CDR3 spans 14 residues. Germline V gene data show CDR1 as MNHEY and CDR2 as SMNVEV (reference sequence). CDR3 in DNA: TGTGCCAGCAGTTCTCCTGCCCTTAATCAGCCCCAGCATTTT. Amino acid sequence: CASSSPALNQPQHF.

This clonotype was seen repeatedly, ten times or more. The chain joins TRBV14 to TRBJ2-5; D uncertain. From germline, CDR1 is SGHDN and CDR2 FVKESK. The CDR3 is 16 residues long. Trimming left V 1 base short and J 1 base short, with 13 bases between. CDR3 nucleotides: TGTGCCAGCAGCCAAGTGAGGCAGGCCCTCCAAGAGACCCAGTACTTC. It is translated as CASSQVRQALQETQYF.

The rearrangement joins TRBV5-4 to TRBJ2-2; 7 nucleotides match TRBD2. The CDR3 has 16 residues. V dropped 4 bases and J dropped 5; count of bases not matched to a gene: 11. Germline assignment: CDR1 SGHNT and CDR2 YYREEE (reference sequence). The CDR3 DNA reads as TGTGCCAGCAGCAATTGGGGGGGGTTCGGGACCGGGGAGCTGTTTTTT. Translating gives CASSNWGGFGTGELFF.

The chain carries TRBV29-1 and TRBJ2-3; unclear D gene. Germline V lookup: CDR1 SQVTM, CDR2 ANQGSEA. This CDR3 is built from 13 residues. Trimming took 1 base from V and 2 from J, leaving 7 bases between them. In DNA form, the CDR3 reads TGCAGCGTTGAAGTGACACTCACAGATACGCAGTATTTT. Protein: CSVEVTLTDTQYF.

The chain uses TRBV18 and TRBJ2-3; unclear D gene. The germline V gene has CDR1 KGHSH and CDR2 LQKENI. Trimming left V 6 bases short and J 3 bases short, with 13 bases between. The CDR3 is made up of 14 amino acids. Written as DNA, the CDR3 is TGTGCCAGCTCCCCGGCGGCGACTACAGATACGCAGTATTTT. It is translated as CASSPAATTDTQYF.

This clonotype was detected only a few times. This chain joins TRBV7-2 and TRBJ2-3; D unresolved. Germline V gives CDR1 SGHTA, CDR2 FQGNSA. V shed 4 bases and J shed 2 bases, with 13 bases lying between them. CDR3 length equals 15 residues. The CDR3 sequence: CASSYQPSLTDTQYF. For the CDR3, the DNA is TGTGCCAGCAGCTACCAGCCGAGCCTCACAGATACGCAGTATTTT. Filled out from reference TRBV7-2 and TRBJ2-3, the complete variable domain reads GAGVSQSPSNKVTEKGKDVELRCDPISGHTALYWYRQSLGQGLEFLIYFQGNSAPDKSGLPSDRFSAERTGGSVSTLTIQRTQQEDSAVYLCASSYQPSLTDTQYFGPGTRLTVL.

In its sample, this clonotype was seen many times. The chain links TRBV27 to TRBJ1-4, with TRBD1 matching over 7 bases. CDR3 size: 15 residues. V was clipped by 9 bases and J by 7 bases; unmatched bases: 14. Germline V lookup: CDR1 MNHEY, CDR2 SMNVEV (reference sequence). CDR3 DNA: TGTGCCAGTAACCCCTCAGGGGGAGGAGGTGAAAAACTGTTTTTT. It specifies CASNPSGGGGEKLFF. The full variable domain, rest sourced from reference TRBV27 and TRBJ1-4, is EAQVTQNPRYLITVTGKKLTVTCSQNMNHEYMSWYRQDPGLGLRQIYYSMNVEVTDKGDVPEGYKVSRKEKRNFPLILESPSPNQTSLYFCASNPSGGGGEKLFFGSGTQLSVL.

This clonotype was seen at least ten times. The chain couples TRBV29-1 to TRBJ1-2, with D hard to call. The CDR3 totals 15 residues. Germline CDR1 SQVTM, CDR2 ANQGSEA. V dropped 2 bases and J dropped 4 bases, with 17 bases sitting between them. This chain's CDR3 is CSVEIGSFLGYGYTF. The DNA for the CDR3 is TGCAGCGTTGAAATCGGCAGCTTCCTTGGCTATGGCTACACCTTC.

This chain connects TRBV10-1 to TRBJ1-5; D is undetermined. Germline V gene lookup returns CDR1 WNHNN and CDR2 SYGVQD (reference sequence). The CDR3 is 17 amino acids. The V end was cut by 4 bases, the J end by 0 bases, with 16 bases between. Written as DNA, the CDR3 is TGCGCCAGCAGTGTTTTGGAGGAAGAAGATAGCAATCAGCCCCAGCATTTT. This translates into CASSVLEEEDSNQPQHF.

On this clonotype: A much larger clone differs from this one at a single base, so this may be a read error. In DNA, the CDR3 is TGTGCCAGCAGCTTGACTAGCGGTGAATCCCATCCCCTCTACGAGCAGTACTTC. As protein: CASSLTSGESHPLYEQYF. This chain links TRBV5-5 with TRBJ2-7, with TRBD2 matching 8 bases. Trimming removed 1 base from V and 3 bases from J; junction bases left unmatched: 15. The germline CDR1 and CDR2 sequences are SGHKS and YYEKEE (reference sequence). CDR3 length: 18 residues. Variable domain in full (rest from reference TRBV5-5 and TRBJ2-7): DAGVTQSPTHLIKTRGQQVTLRCSPISGHKSVSWYQQVLGQGPQFIFQYYEKEERGRGNFPDRFSARQFPNYSSELNVNALLLGDSALYLCASSLTSGESHPLYEQYFGPGTRLTVT.

This clonotype has a count of ten or more. V usage is TRBV7-2 and J usage is TRBJ2-3; TRBD2 aligns across 7 bases. This CDR3 has 16 amino acids. V shed 6 bases, J shed 0 bases, and the junction held 9 bases outside the gene matches. In germline, CDR1 is SGHTA, CDR2 FQGNSA. The CDR3 loop reads CASRPASGLSTDTQYF. Written as DNA, the CDR3 is TGTGCCAGCAGACCCGCTAGCGGACTGAGCACAGATACGCAGTATTTT.

This clonotype occurred many times. The chain couples TRBV5-1 to TRBJ2-2; D gene unclear. The CDR3 totals 14 residues. Germline CDR1 is SGHRS and CDR2 is YFSETQ. Trimming took off 0 bases at V and 7 bases at J, with 10 bases between the two ends. The CDR3 sequence is CASSLASPGGELFF. The CDR3 nucleotides read TGCGCCAGCAGCTTGGCCTCCCCGGGCGGGGAGCTGTTTTTT.

The V call is TRBV20-1, the J call TRBJ2-7, with TRBD1 matching over 7 bases. This CDR3 has 16 residues. Trimming removed 0 bases from V and 1 base from J; junction bases left unmatched: 9. Germline values: CDR1 DFQATT, CDR2 SNEGSKA (reference sequence). The CDR3 nucleotides read TGCAGTGCTAGAGATCTTGGGGACAGCTTTTCCTACGAGCAGTACTTC. Protein: CSARDLGDSFSYEQYF.

In this sample, this clonotype turned up a few times. J is TRBJ1-1 and V is TRBV29-1; 8 bases fit TRBD1. The CDR3 loop spans 13 amino acids. Per germline, CDR1 SQVTM and CDR2 ANQGSEA. V trimming: 5 bases; J trimming: 11 bases; junction bases outside the gene matches: 13. The CDR3 spells CSVSGQVHIGAFF. CDR3 coding DNA: TGCAGCGTTTCGGGACAGGTTCATATCGGCGCTTTCTTT.